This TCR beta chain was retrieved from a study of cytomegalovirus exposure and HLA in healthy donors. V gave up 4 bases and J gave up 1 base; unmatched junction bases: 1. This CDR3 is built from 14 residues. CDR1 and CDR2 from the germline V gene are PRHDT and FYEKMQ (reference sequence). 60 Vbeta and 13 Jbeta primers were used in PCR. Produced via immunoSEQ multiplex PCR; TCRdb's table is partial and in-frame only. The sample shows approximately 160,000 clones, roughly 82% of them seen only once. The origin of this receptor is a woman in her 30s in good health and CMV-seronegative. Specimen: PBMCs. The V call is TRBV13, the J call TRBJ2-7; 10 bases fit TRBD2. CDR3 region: CASSSSGSSYEQYF. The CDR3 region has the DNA TGTGCCAGCAGCTCTAGCGGGAGTTCCTACGAGCAGTACTTC.